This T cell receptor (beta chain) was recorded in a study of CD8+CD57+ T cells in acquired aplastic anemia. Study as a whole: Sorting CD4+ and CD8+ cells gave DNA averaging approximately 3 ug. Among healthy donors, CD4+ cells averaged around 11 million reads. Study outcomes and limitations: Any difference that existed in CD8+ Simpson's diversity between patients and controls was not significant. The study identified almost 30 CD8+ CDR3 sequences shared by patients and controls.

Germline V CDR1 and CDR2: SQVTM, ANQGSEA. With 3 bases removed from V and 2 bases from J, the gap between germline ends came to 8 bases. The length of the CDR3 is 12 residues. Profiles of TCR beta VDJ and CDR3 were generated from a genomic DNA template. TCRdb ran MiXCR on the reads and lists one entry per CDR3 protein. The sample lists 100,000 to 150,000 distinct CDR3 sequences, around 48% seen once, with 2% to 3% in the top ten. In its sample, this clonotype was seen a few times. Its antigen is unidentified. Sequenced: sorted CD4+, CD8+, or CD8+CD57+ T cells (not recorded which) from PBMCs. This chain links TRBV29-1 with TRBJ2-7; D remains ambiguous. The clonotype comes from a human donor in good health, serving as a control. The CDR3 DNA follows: TGCAGCGTTGAGTCGGGCGCCTACGAGCAGTACTTC. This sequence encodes CSVESGAYEQYF.